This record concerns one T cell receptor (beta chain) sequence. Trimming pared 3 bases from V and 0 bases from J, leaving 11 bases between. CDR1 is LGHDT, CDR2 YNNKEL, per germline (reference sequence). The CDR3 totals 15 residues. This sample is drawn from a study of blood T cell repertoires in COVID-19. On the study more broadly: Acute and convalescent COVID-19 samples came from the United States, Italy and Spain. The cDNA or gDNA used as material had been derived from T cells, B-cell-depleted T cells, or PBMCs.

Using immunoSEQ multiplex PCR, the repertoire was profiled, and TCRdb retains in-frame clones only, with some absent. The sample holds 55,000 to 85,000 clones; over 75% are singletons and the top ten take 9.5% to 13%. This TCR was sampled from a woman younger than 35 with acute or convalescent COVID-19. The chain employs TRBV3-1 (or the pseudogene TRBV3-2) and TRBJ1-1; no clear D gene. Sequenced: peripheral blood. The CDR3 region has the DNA TGTGCCAGCAGCCACGGTAGTATACTGAACACTGAAGCTTTCTTT. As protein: CASSHGSILNTEAFF.